The 17 T cell receptor beta chains below come from one sample, sequenced in a study of T cells after yellow fever vaccination. TCRdb itself ran the 5' RACE reads through MiXCR, one entry per CDR3 protein. The top ten hold 3% to 3.5% of the sample, which has 300,000 to 350,000 distinct CDR3 sequences, approximately 12% seen once. The sample consisted of CD4+ T cells sorted from PBMCs, taken 45 days after the yellow fever booster vaccination. Receptors were obtained from a man aged 18 to 30 who received the YFV17D yellow fever vaccine.

This clonotype was counted many times. The chain couples TRBV5-1 to TRBJ2-1, with D possibly matching TRBD2 (5 bases). The CDR3 has 14 amino acids. Trimming took off 5 bases at V and 2 bases at J, with 11 bases between the two ends. Germline V lookup: CDR1 SGHRS, CDR2 YFSETQ. CDR3 in amino acids: CASRASGPYNEQFF. The CDR3 nucleotides read TGCGCCAGCAGGGCAAGCGGCCCCTACAATGAGCAGTTCTTC.

The J gene is TRBJ2-5, the V gene TRBV18; D remains ambiguous. Germline V gives CDR1 KGHSH, CDR2 LQKENI. The CDR3 contains 14 residues. V lost 3 bases and J lost 5, with 13 bases in between. In nucleotides, the CDR3 is TGTGCCAGCTCACCCGTTTATACGTGGGAGACCCAGTACTTC. As protein: CASSPVYTWETQYF.

This clonotype was detected only a few times. The chain uses TRBV4-1 and TRBJ2-2, with TRBD2 matching 8 bases. The trim removed 1 base at V and 1 base at J, leaving 11 bases unmatched. Germline CDR1 and CDR2: MGHRA and YSYEKL. The CDR3 extends over 19 amino acids. For the CDR3, the DNA is TGCGCCAGCAGCCAAGTGTTTGTGCGGGGGGCGGGGAACACCGGGGAGCTGTTTTTT. Amino acids: CASSQVFVRGAGNTGELFF.

This clonotype was seen a handful of times. The chain couples TRBV14 to TRBJ2-5; D is ambiguous. V lost 4 bases to trimming and J lost 5 bases, with 11 bases between them. Germline-derived CDR1 and CDR2 are SGHDN and FVKESK. This CDR3 is 13 amino acids long. CDR3: CASSPLNSETQYF. The CDR3 nucleotides are TGTGCCAGCAGCCCCTTAAACTCCGAGACCCAGTACTTC.

In this sample, this clonotype turned up a few times. This sequence joins TRBV20-1 and TRBJ2-3, with 10 bases identical to TRBD2. This CDR3 spans 19 amino acids. Germline lookup yields CDR1 DFQATT and CDR2 SNEGSKA (reference sequence). Trimming cost V 3 bases and J 1 base; bases outside gene matches: 16. CDR3 sequence (DNA): TGCAGTGCTAGCAGCCCAGCGGGGGGGCAAAGACTTGGCACAGATACGCAGTATTTT. This codes for CSASSPAGGQRLGTDTQYF.

This clonotype turned up a few times. The chain has TRBV30 and TRBJ1-1, with D maybe TRBD1 (5 bases). CDR1 GTSNPN and CDR2 SVGIG come from the germline V gene (reference sequence). V lost 5 bases, J lost 5 bases, and 15 bases lay in between. The CDR3 is 13 residues long. The CDR3 nucleotides read TGTGCCTGGGGGGGGAGGGTACAAACTGAAGCTTTCTTT. It yields the protein CAWGGRVQTEAFF.

The genes are TRBV12-3 or TRBV12-4 and TRBJ1-1; D perhaps matches TRBD1 (6 bases). Deletions cut 5 bases from V and 4 bases from J, with 17 bases between. The CDR3 runs 15 residues. The CDR3, as DNA: TGTGCCAGCAGTATCTCGGCAGGGGTGGGCACTGAAGCTTTCTTT. It is translated as CASSISAGVGTEAFF.

This clonotype was recorded a few times. This rearrangement joins TRBV7-2 to TRBJ1-1; the D gene is possibly TRBD1 (5 bases). Germline lookup yields CDR1 SGHTA and CDR2 FQGNSA. The CDR3 spans 15 residues. Between the trimmed V and J ends, which lost 3 bases and 0 bases, there was a span of 11 bases. CDR3: CASSLSTALNTEAFF. CDR3 nucleotide sequence: TGTGCCAGCAGCTTGTCGACAGCTTTGAACACTGAAGCTTTCTTT.

The chain combines TRBV29-1 with TRBJ1-1, with TRBD1 matching over 8 bases. CDR3 length equals 14 residues. Germline V CDR1 and CDR2: SQVTM, ANQGSEA. With V trimmed by 7 bases and J by 1 base, 8 bases remained unmatched. The CDR3, as DNA: TGCAGCGCACTACCGGGACAGGCGAACACTGAAGCTTTCTTT. Translated, it gives CSALPGQANTEAFF.

The chain employs TRBV5-1 and TRBJ2-2; TRBD2 matches 7 bases. V lost 4 bases to trimming and J lost 5 bases; unmatched junction nucleotides: 5. CDR3 length equals 14 residues. Looked up from germline, CDR1 is SGHRS and CDR2 is YFSETQ. In DNA, the CDR3 is TGCGCCAGCAGCACCGTGGGAGGGACCGGGGAGCTGTTTTTT. Translation gives CASSTVGGTGELFF.

The sample holds many counts of this clonotype. The V gene is TRBV21-1, the J gene TRBJ2-3; the D call of TRBD1 is as the table states it, not checked on the DNA. TRBV21-1 is a known pseudogene. The length of the CDR3 is 12 residues. The DNA for the CDR3 is TGTGCCAGCAGTGACCCCCCAGATACGCAGTATTTT. Translated: CASSDPPDTQYF.

This clonotype was counted ten times or more. The gene calls are TRBV18 and TRBJ2-1, with D unresolved. In germline, CDR1 is KGHSH, CDR2 LQKENI. V was cut by 1 base and J by 7 bases, with 5 bases left in between. The CDR3 loop spans 12 amino acids. The DNA of the CDR3 is TGTGCCAGCTCACCACAGATAAATGAGCAGTTCTTC. The encoded protein is CASSPQINEQFF. Filled out from reference TRBV18 and TRBJ2-1, the complete variable domain reads NAGVMQNPRHLVRRRGQEARLRCSPMKGHSHVYWYRQLPEEGLKFMVYLQKENIIDESGMPKERFSAEFPKEGPSILRIQQVVRGDSAAYFCASSPQINEQFFGPGTRLTVL.

This clonotype was seen a few times. J is TRBJ2-1 and V is TRBV9; 8 nucleotides match TRBD1. CDR1 is SGDLS, CDR2 YYNGEE, per germline. This CDR3 region has 15 residues. Germline trimming cut 4 bases from V and 3 bases from J; bases unmatched to any gene: 6. For the CDR3, the DNA is TGTGCCAGCAGCCCACAGGGGGGTTTCTACAATGAGCAGTTCTTC. Protein sequence: CASSPQGGFYNEQFF.

This clonotype showed up just a few times. The rearrangement uses TRBV18 and TRBJ2-1, with TRBD2 matching 8 bases. This CDR3 region has 17 residues. Trimming at V came to 6 bases and at J to 2 bases, leaving 12 bases not matched to a gene. Germline assignment: CDR1 KGHSH and CDR2 LQKENI. CDR3: CASSQHVTTSAYNEQFF. In nucleotides, the CDR3 is TGTGCCAGCTCGCAACACGTGACGACTAGCGCCTACAATGAGCAGTTCTTC. The full variable domain, in which reference TRBV18 and TRBJ2-1 provide the parts outside the CDR3, is NAGVMQNPRHLVRRRGQEARLRCSPMKGHSHVYWYRQLPEEGLKFMVYLQKENIIDESGMPKERFSAEFPKEGPSILRIQQVVRGDSAAYFCASSQHVTTSAYNEQFFGPGTRLTVL.

This clonotype was seen a few times. V is TRBV5-6 and J is TRBJ2-3, with D possibly being TRBD1 or TRBD2 (5 bases each). The V end was cut by 3 bases, the J end by 6 bases, with 20 bases between. The CDR3 is 16 residues long. Germline CDR1 is SGHDT and CDR2 is YYEEEE. This CDR3 reads CASSWVRDGGRDTQYF. CDR3 nucleotide sequence: TGTGCCAGCAGCTGGGTCCGGGACGGTGGTCGCGATACGCAGTATTTT.

The V gene is TRBV20-1, the J gene TRBJ1-1; D may be TRBD1 (5 bases). From germline, CDR1 is DFQATT and CDR2 SNEGSKA (reference sequence). This CDR3 region has 13 residues. V was clipped by 6 bases and J by 6 bases, with 17 bases between them. As DNA, the CDR3 is TGCAGTGCCGAGGGGCGGGTGGGGGCTGAAGCTTTCTTT. Protein sequence: CSAEGRVGAEAFF.

The V and J genes are TRBV4-2 and TRBJ1-2, with D possibly matching TRBD1 (5 bases). This CDR3 is 16 amino acids long. Germline V lookup: CDR1 LGHNA, CDR2 YNFKEQ. V lost 0 bases and J lost 7, with 18 bases in between. CDR3 residues: CASSQDLNEGWTGYTF. As DNA, the CDR3 is TGTGCCAGCAGCCAAGATCTGAATGAGGGGTGGACTGGCTACACCTTC.